These T cell receptor beta chains were read from a single sample in a study of OX40 agonist ivuxolimab in advanced cancers. Only in-frame clones appear in the TCRdb table, and some are missing; sequencing was by immunoSEQ multiplex PCR. Of roughly 35,000 clones in the sample, approximately 81% were seen once. Sequenced material: CD4+ or CD8+ T cells sorted from blood, taken in a trial of the OX40 agonist ivuxolimab. The receptors originated from an adult with an advanced solid tumor such as melanoma, head and neck, liver or kidney cancer. The CDR3 runs from the conserved cysteine through the conserved F or W. The order of the fields is V gene, clone size, J gene, D gene, CDR3 DNA, CDR3 protein. D genes are given only for firm matches. The size entry is marked missing in some rows and otherwise reads once, few, many or a size class.

v_gene: TRBV19; abundance: -; j_gene: TRBJ1-2; d_gene: TRBD1; CDR3nt: TGTGCCAGTAGCCCTGGACAGGGAGAGGGCTACACCTTC; CDR3aa: CASSPGQGEGYTF
v_gene: TRBV19; abundance: -; j_gene: TRBJ2-1; d_gene: TRBD2; CDR3nt: TGTGCCAGTAGTAAGACGTCTAGCGGGAGTGATGAGCAGTTCTTC; CDR3aa: CASSKTSSGSDEQFF
v_gene: TRBV11-3; abundance: once; j_gene: TRBJ2-1; d_gene: TRBD2; CDR3nt: TGTGCCAGCAGCTTAGACGGACTAGCGGGGTCCAATGAGCAGTTCTTC; CDR3aa: CASSLDGLAGSNEQFF
v_gene: TRBV5-6; abundance: -; j_gene: TRBJ1-2; d_gene: -; CDR3nt: TGTGCCAGCAGGCGTCAGGGCCCCTACTATGGCTACACCTTC; CDR3aa: CASRRQGPYYGYTF
v_gene: TRBV28; abundance: few; j_gene: TRBJ2-7; d_gene: -; CDR3nt: TGTGCCAGCAGTTTATACAGCTCCTACGAGCAGTACTTC; CDR3aa: CASSLYSSYEQYF
v_gene: TRBV27; abundance: -; j_gene: TRBJ2-7; d_gene: TRBD1; CDR3nt: TGTGCCAGCAGTTTACCCTACAGGGGTTACGAGCAGTACTTC; CDR3aa: CASSLPYRGYEQYF
v_gene: TRBV6-5; abundance: few; j_gene: TRBJ2-3; d_gene: -; CDR3nt: TGTGCCAGCAGTATTTCAGATACGCAGTATTTT; CDR3aa: CASSISDTQYF
v_gene: TRBV18; abundance: -; j_gene: TRBJ1-1; d_gene: -; CDR3nt: TGTGCCAGCTCCCCACAAGGGAACACTGAAGCTTTCTTT; CDR3aa: CASSPQGNTEAFF
v_gene: TRBV18; abundance: few; j_gene: TRBJ2-2; d_gene: -; CDR3nt: TGTGCCAGCTCCCAAGGGGATAACACCGGGGAGCTGTTTTTT; CDR3aa: CASSQGDNTGELFF
v_gene: TRBV27; abundance: -; j_gene: TRBJ2-5; d_gene: -; CDR3nt: TGTGCCAGCAGCTGGGGTTTCGGCGTCGGGACCCAGTACTTC; CDR3aa: CASSWGFGVGTQYF